Reported below is one T cell receptor beta chain. CDR1 and CDR2 (germline): MDHEN, SYDVKM. The CDR3 is made up of 15 amino acids. V was shortened by 3 bases and J by 4 bases, with 15 bases between the two germline ends. Measured with immunoSEQ multiplex PCR; TCRdb has only the in-frame clones, and not every one. This repertoire shows around 250,000 clones, about four fifths found once; its top ten account for around 2%. These data originate in a study of blood T cell repertoires in COVID-19. Looking at the study overall: The United States, Italy and Spain were the sources of the acute and convalescent COVID-19 samples. Sample material is recorded as cDNA or gDNA derived from T cells, B-cell-depleted T cells, or PBMCs.

The origin of this receptor is a man aged 25-40 years who had recovered from COVID-19. Sequenced input: peripheral blood. V usage is TRBV28 and J usage is TRBJ1-1, with a weak D call TRBD1 (6 bases). CDR3 nucleotides: TGTGCCAGCAGTTTGGGTGCAGGGGTGGGCACTGAAGCTTTCTTT. This encodes CASSLGAGVGTEAFF.